Here is one T cell receptor beta chain with its context. What it recognizes is unknown. The data were taken from a study of graft-versus-host responses after intestinal transplantation. The wider study: All recipients were given anti-thymocyte globulin induction, and tacrolimus and steroids were then administered for around three years.

The study, taken as a whole, reports: In patients with graft-donor T cell macrochimerism, allograft graft-versus-host to host-versus-graft clonal ratios were high. Early post-transplant HvG declines showed an association with peak circulating GvH clone levels.

CDR1 and CDR2 from the germline V gene are SNHLY and FYNNEI. Trimming removed 1 base from V and 6 bases from J; junction bases left unmatched: 7. This CDR3 has 16 amino acids. This table comes from immunoSEQ multiplex PCR, and its TCRdb copy is limited to in-frame clones, with some not included. The table records more than 85,000 clones, 80% to 95% of them present only once. This receptor was obtained from a human donor who was the organ donor for an intestinal transplant. V and J are TRBV2 and TRBJ2-1; TRBD1 aligns across 9 bases. The sample in question was unstimulated CD8+ T cells sorted from spleen or lymph node cells, obtained before transplant. The CDR3 protein is CASSEGETGGGNEQFF. The CDR3 nucleotides are TGTGCCAGCAGTGAAGGAGAGACAGGGGGTGGCAATGAGCAGTTCTTC.